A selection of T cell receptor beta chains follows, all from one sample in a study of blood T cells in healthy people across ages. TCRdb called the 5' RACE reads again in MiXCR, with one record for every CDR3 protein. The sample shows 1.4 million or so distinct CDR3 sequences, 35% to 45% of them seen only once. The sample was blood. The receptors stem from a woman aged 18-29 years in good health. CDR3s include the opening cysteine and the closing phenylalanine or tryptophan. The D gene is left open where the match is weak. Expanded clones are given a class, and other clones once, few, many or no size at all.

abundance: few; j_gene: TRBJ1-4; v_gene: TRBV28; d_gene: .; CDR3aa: CASRTPGSTNEKLFF; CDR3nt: TGTGCCAGCAGAACACCAGGGTCAACTAATGAAAAACTGTTTTTT
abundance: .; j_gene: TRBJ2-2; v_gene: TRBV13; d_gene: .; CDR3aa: CASSLKGLAGELFF; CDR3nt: TGTGCCAGCAGCTTGAAGGGGTTGGCCGGGGAGCTGTTTTTT
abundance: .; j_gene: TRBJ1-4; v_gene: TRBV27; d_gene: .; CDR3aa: CASSFLPATNEKLFF; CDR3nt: TGTGCCAGCAGTTTCCTCCCAGCAACTAATGAAAAACTGTTTTTT
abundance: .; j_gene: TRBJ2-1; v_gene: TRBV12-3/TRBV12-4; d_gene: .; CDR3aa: CASSSSPSYYNEQFF; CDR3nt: TGTGCCAGCAGCTCAAGCCCCTCCTACTACAATGAGCAGTTCTTC
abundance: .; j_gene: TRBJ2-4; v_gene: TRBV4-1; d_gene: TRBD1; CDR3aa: CAISQDPDRAQNIQYF; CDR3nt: TGCGCCATCAGCCAAGATCCGGACAGGGCTCAAAACATTCAGTACTTC
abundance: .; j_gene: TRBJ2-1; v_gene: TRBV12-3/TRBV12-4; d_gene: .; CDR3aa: CASSVVGSDEQFF; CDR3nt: TGTGCCAGCAGTGTAGTGGGGAGCGATGAGCAGTTCTTC
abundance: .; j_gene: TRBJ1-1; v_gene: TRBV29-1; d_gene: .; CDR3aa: CSVGPSMGEAFF; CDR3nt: TGCAGCGTTGGGCCCTCCATGGGTGAAGCTTTCTTT
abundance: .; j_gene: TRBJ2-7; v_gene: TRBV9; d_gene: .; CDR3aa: CASSDGDISYEQYF; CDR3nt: TGTGCCAGCAGTGACGGGGATATCTCCTACGAGCAGTACTTC
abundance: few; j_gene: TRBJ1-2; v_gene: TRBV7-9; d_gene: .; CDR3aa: CASSLPTGLPSNYGYTF; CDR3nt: TGTGCCAGCAGCCTCCCGACAGGCCTGCCTTCTAACTATGGCTACACCTTC
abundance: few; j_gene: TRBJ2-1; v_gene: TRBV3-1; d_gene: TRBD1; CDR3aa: CASSQYAPGQVTGEQFF; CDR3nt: TGTGCCAGCAGCCAATACGCACCGGGACAGGTAACTGGTGAGCAGTTCTTC
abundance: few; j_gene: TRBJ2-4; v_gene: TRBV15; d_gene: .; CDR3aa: CATSARGGKNIQYF; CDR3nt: TGTGCCACCAGCGCCAGGGGGGGAAAAAACATTCAGTACTTC
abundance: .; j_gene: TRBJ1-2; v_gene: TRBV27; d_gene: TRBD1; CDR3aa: CASSFLEGQNGYTF; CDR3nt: TGTGCCAGCAGTTTTCTAGAGGGACAGAATGGCTACACCTTC
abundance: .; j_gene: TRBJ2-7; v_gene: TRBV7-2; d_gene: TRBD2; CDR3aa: CASSLADLAKNIQDF; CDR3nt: TGTGCCAGCAGCCTAGCGGATCTAGCCAAAAACATTCAGGACTTC
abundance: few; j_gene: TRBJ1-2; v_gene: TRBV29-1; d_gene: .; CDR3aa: CSVADTNYGYTF; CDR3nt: TGCAGCGTCGCAGACACTAACTATGGCTACACCTTC
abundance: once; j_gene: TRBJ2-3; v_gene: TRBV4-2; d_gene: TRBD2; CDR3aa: CATTRVAGFTDTQYF; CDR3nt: TGTGCCACCACGCGGGTAGCGGGATTCACAGATACGCAGTATTTT
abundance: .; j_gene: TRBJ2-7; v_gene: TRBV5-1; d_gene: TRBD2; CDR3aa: CASSMNLAGYQYF; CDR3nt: TGCGCCAGCAGCATGAACTTAGCGGGATACCAGTACTTC
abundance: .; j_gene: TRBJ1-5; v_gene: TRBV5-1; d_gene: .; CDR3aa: CAGSTGTESGNQPQHF; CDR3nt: TGCGCCGGCAGCACCGGGACCGAGTCGGGCAATCAGCCCCAGCATTTT
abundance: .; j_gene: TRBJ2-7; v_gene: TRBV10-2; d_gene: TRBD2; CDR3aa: CASSENLAAPYEQYF; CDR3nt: TGCGCCAGCAGTGAAAATCTAGCGGCCCCCTACGAGCAGTACTTC
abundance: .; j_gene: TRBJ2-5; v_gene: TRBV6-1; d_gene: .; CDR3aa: CASSEQFQETQYF; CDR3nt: TGTGCCAGCAGTGAACAGTTCCAAGAGACCCAGTACTTC
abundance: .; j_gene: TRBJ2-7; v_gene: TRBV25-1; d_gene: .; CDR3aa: CASSYNPAYEQYF; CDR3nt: TGTGCCAGCAGTTACAATCCGGCCTACGAGCAGTACTTC
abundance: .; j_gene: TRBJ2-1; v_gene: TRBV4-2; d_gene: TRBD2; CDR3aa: CASSQGLAGGPFGEQFF; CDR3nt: TGTGCCAGCAGCCAAGGGCTGGCGGGGGGTCCATTTGGTGAGCAGTTCTTC
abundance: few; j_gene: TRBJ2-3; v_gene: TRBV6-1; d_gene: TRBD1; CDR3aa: CASTQRTGPGDTQYF; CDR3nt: TGTGCCAGCACCCAGAGGACAGGGCCAGGAGATACGCAGTATTTT
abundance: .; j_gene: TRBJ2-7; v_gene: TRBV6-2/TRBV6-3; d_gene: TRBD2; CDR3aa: CASSYGPSGAYEQYF; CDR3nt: TGTGCCAGCAGTTACGGTCCTAGCGGGGCGTACGAGCAGTACTTC
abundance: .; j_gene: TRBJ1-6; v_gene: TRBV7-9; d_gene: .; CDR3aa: CASSLAVRGNNSPLHF; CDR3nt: TGTGCCAGCAGCTTAGCGGTCAGGGGTAATAATTCACCCCTCCACTTT
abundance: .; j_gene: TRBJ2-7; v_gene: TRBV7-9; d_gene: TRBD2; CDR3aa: CASSLVREDYEQYF; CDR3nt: TGTGCCAGCAGCTTAGTGCGGGAGGACTACGAGCAGTACTTC
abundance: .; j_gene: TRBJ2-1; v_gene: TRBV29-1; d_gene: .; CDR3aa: CSVGRSAYNEQFF; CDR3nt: TGCAGCGTTGGGAGGTCAGCGTACAATGAGCAGTTCTTC
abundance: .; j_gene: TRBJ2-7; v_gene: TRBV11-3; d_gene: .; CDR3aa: CASSHPVQGGNEQYF; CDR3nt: TGTGCCAGCAGCCATCCGGTACAGGGAGGTAATGAGCAGTACTTC
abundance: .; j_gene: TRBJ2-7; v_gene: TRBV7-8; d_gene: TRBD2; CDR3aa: CASSLGSAGGSYEQYF; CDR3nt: TGTGCCAGCAGCTTAGGATCAGCGGGAGGGTCCTACGAGCAGTACTTC
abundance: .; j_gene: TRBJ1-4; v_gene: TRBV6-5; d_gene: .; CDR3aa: CVSSYSTGATNEKLFF; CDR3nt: TGTGTCAGCAGTTACTCGACGGGGGCAACTAATGAAAAACTGTTTTTT
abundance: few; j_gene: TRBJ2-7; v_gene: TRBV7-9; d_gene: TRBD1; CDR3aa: CASSEATGRMYEQYF; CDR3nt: TGTGCCAGCAGCGAAGCGACAGGGAGAATGTACGAGCAGTACTTC
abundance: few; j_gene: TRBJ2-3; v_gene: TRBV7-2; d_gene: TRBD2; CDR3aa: CASSFGTSGRRGTQYF; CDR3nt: TGTGCCAGCAGCTTCGGGACTAGCGGCCGGAGGGGTACGCAGTATTTT
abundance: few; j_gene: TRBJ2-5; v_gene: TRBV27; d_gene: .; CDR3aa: CASSFVRGREETQYF; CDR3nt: TGTGCCAGCAGTTTTGTCAGGGGGCGGGAGGAGACCCAGTACTTC
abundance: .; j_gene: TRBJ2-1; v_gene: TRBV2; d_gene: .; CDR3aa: CASSEWRGGTYNEQFF; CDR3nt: TGTGCCAGCAGTGAGTGGAGGGGGGGTACCTACAATGAGCAGTTCTTC
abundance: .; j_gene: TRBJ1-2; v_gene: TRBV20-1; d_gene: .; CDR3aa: CSAKPGPIAGGYTF; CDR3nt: TGCAGTGCTAAGCCAGGGCCGATAGCGGGCGGCTACACCTTC
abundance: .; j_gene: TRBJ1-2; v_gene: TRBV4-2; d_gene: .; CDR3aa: CASSQDGAELKSYGYTF; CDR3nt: TGTGCCAGCAGCCAAGATGGCGCAGAACTTAAAAGCTATGGCTACACCTTC
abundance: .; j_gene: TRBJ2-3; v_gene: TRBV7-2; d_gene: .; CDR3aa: CASSLASVPPDTQYF; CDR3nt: TGTGCCAGCAGCTTAGCTAGCGTTCCGCCAGATACGCAGTATTTT
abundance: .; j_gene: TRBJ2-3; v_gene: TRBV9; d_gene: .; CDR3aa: CASSVDPSTDTQYF; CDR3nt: TGTGCCAGCAGCGTAGATCCGAGCACAGATACGCAGTATTTT
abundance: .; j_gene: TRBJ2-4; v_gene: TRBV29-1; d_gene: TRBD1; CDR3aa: CSAGTGAKNIQYF; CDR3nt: TGCAGCGCCGGGACAGGGGCCAAAAACATTCAGTACTTC
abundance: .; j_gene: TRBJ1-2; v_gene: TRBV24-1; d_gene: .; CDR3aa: CATSDAGRDYGYTF; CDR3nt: TGTGCCACCAGTGATGCAGGACGGGACTATGGCTACACCTTC
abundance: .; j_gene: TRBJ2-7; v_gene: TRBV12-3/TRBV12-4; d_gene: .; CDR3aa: CASSPNNRVGTYEQYF; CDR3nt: TGTGCCAGCAGCCCCAACAACAGGGTTGGAACCTACGAGCAGTACTTC